The 29 T cell receptor beta chains below were found in one sample sequenced in a study of T cells in Graves' hyperthyroidism and ophthalmopathy. It was RNA transcripts that yielded the amplified TCR beta CDR3 regions. The HTBI primer set drove a first-round RT-PCR of the TCR CDR3. From the multiplex PCR reads, TCRdb called clonotypes with MiXCR, one entry per CDR3 protein. The sample yields 550,000 to 650,000 distinct CDR3 sequences, 14% seen once. Sequencing was performed on blood. These receptors came from a woman between 40 and 50 years old with Graves' hyperthyroidism.

At least ten counts were recorded for this clonotype. The V call is TRBV7-2, the J call TRBJ2-1; unclear D gene. The CDR3 has 13 residues. V was trimmed by 1 base and J by 10 bases, leaving 11 bases between them. Germline-derived CDR1 and CDR2 are SGHTA and FQGNSA. In nucleotides, the CDR3 is TGTGCCAGCAGCTTAGGACCCACCCCAGAGCAGTTCTTC. Its protein product is CASSLGPTPEQFF.

This clonotype was counted a few times. The CDR3 region is CASSRDRQQFF. The CDR3 DNA follows: TGTGCCAGCAGTCGGGACCGTCAGCAGTTCTTC. The gene calls are TRBV28 and TRBJ2-1; TRBD1 or TRBD2 may be the D gene (5 bases each). Trimming removed 5 bases at V and 11 bases at J, with 10 bases between. Germline V CDR1 and CDR2: MDHEN, SYDVKM. CDR3 length equals 11 residues.

This clonotype was seen ten or more times. This chain connects TRBV6-2 or TRBV6-3 to TRBJ2-7; D possibly corresponds to TRBD1 (5 bases). Germline CDR1 MNHEY, CDR2 SVGEGT. V was cut by 6 bases and J by 2 bases, with 17 bases left in between. The CDR3 is 15 residues long. The DNA of the CDR3 is TGTGCCAGCAGCCGTGCGAGACAGACCCCCTACGAGCAGTACTTC. It codes for CASSRARQTPYEQYF.

The chain employs TRBV5-4 and TRBJ2-7; tentative D call: TRBD1 (8 bases). CDR3 length: 14 residues. Per germline, CDR1 SGHNT and CDR2 YYREEE (reference sequence). The V end was cut by 3 bases, the J end by 4 bases, with 14 bases between. CDR3 sequence (DNA): TGTGCCAGCAGCTCGGGGGGACAGGAATACGAGCAGTACTTC. Amino acids: CASSSGGQEYEQYF.

This clonotype was observed a few times. The chain employs TRBV20-1 and TRBJ2-6; D gene uncertain. The CDR3 has 13 amino acids. Germline CDR1 DFQATT, CDR2 SNEGSKA (reference sequence). V was cut by 1 base and J by 3 bases, with 4 bases left in between. The CDR3 here is CSARGGGANVLTF. CDR3 sequence (DNA): TGCAGTGCTAGAGGCGGTGGGGCCAACGTCCTGACTTTC.

The gene calls are TRBV11-2 and TRBJ1-5; the D is unclear. The CDR3 extends over 14 amino acids. Per the germline V gene, CDR1 is SGHAT and CDR2 is FQNNGV. Trimming removed 5 bases from V and 3 bases from J, with 11 bases in between. CDR3 coding DNA: TGTGCCAGCAGCGCGGACGGAGTCAATCAGCCCCAGCATTTT. This encodes CASSADGVNQPQHF. Together with reference TRBV11-2 and TRBJ1-5, the CDR3 gives the full variable domain: EAGVAQSPRYKIIEKRQSVAFWCNPISGHATLYWYQQILGQGPKLLIQFQNNGVVDDSQLPKDRFSAERLKGVDSTLKIQPAKLEDSAVYLCASSADGVNQPQHFGDGTRLSIL.

This clonotype was seen at least ten times. The V and J genes are TRBV7-3 and TRBJ2-7; 9 bases match TRBD1. This CDR3 comprises 16 residues. The V and J ends lost 5 bases and 2 bases, in that order; junction bases with no gene match: 10. CDR1 is SGHTA, CDR2 FQGTGA, per germline. The CDR3 loop is CASSQTGTGPPYEQYF. The CDR3 DNA sequence: TGTGCCAGCAGCCAGACCGGGACAGGGCCACCCTACGAGCAGTACTTC.

This clonotype was detected ten times or more. V is TRBV30 and J is TRBJ2-3; possibly TRBD1 or TRBD2 for D (5 bases each). The length of the CDR3 is 12 residues. Germline V gives CDR1 GTSNPN, CDR2 SVGIG (reference sequence). V gave up 3 bases and J gave up 5 bases, with 9 bases separating them. CDR3 protein: CAWSPRGDTQYF. The CDR3 nucleotides read TGTGCCTGGAGCCCGAGGGGAGATACGCAGTATTTT. Drawing the rest from reference TRBV30 and TRBJ2-3, the complete variable domain is SQTIHQWPATLVQPVGSPLSLECTVEGTSNPNLYWYRQAAGRGLQLLFYSVGIGQISSEVPQNLSASRPQDRQFILSSKKLLLSDSGFYLCAWSPRGDTQYFGPGTRLTVL.

This clonotype was detected ten times or more. In DNA form, the CDR3 reads TGTGCCCGGGCAGTCACGAACACCGGGGAGCTGTTTTTT. It codes for CARAVTNTGELFF. The V gene is TRBV11-3, the J gene TRBJ2-2; D remains ambiguous. This CDR3 contains 13 residues. Germline V CDR1 and CDR2: SGHNT, YENEEA. Between the trimmed V and J ends, which lost 11 bases and 0 bases, there was a span of 10 bases.

This clonotype showed up many times. The chain has TRBV7-3 and TRBJ2-3, with 8 bases fitting TRBD1. CDR1 and CDR2 from the germline V gene are SGHTA and FQGTGA. This CDR3 comprises 16 residues. Unmatched junction bases numbered 7, after V lost 5 bases and J lost 0 bases. The CDR3 DNA follows: TGTGCCAGCAGCCGAGACAGGGGTGGAAGCACAGATACGCAGTATTTT. Its translation is CASSRDRGGSTDTQYF.

This clonotype appeared many times. The rearrangement joins TRBV12-5 to TRBJ2-1, with D perhaps matching TRBD2 (6 bases). Trimming cost V 6 bases and J 6 bases, with 18 bases left between them. Germline CDR1 LGHNT, CDR2 FRNRAP. The CDR3 has 15 amino acids. This CDR3 is CASGDGDSQVNEQFF. The CDR3 DNA reads TGTGCTAGTGGAGATGGGGACTCCCAAGTCAATGAGCAGTTCTTC.

This clonotype was seen many times. The chain uses TRBV11-2 and TRBJ2-2, with TRBD1 matching 7 bases. V shed 5 bases, J shed 4 bases, and the junction held 7 bases outside the gene matches. The CDR3 has 15 amino acids. Germline-derived CDR1 and CDR2 are SGHAT and FQNNGV. Here the CDR3 reads CASSPTGTATGELFF. CDR3 coding DNA: TGTGCCAGCAGCCCCACAGGGACAGCCACCGGGGAGCTGTTTTTT.

This clonotype was seen a few times. J is TRBJ1-4 and V is TRBV20-1; tentatively, D is TRBD1 (5 bases). CDR3 length: 13 amino acids. V was clipped by 2 bases and J by 3 bases, with 7 bases between them. CDR1 is DFQATT, CDR2 SNEGSKA, per germline (reference sequence). In DNA form, the CDR3 reads TGCAGTGCTAGACCAGGGTCTAATGAAAAACTGTTTTTT. This codes for CSARPGSNEKLFF.

This clonotype occurred many times. The V call is TRBV6-1, the J call TRBJ2-1, with 13 positions matching TRBD2. The CDR3 has 18 residues. CDR1 and CDR2 from the germline V gene are MNHNS and SASEGT. CDR3 loop: CADQGLAGTPRSYNEQFF. The CDR3 DNA reads TGTGCAGATCAGGGACTAGCGGGAACTCCCCGCTCCTACAATGAGCAGTTCTTC.

This clonotype was recorded many times. This chain links TRBV6-1 with TRBJ2-7; weak D call: TRBD2 (6 bases). Germline V CDR1 and CDR2: MNHNS, SASEGT. The CDR3 is made up of 14 amino acids. CDR3 in DNA: TGTGCTACGAGGGACTGGGGTAACTCCTACGAGCAGTACTTC. Amino acids: CATRDWGNSYEQYF.

Note on this clonotype: It is unclear where the CDR3 begins or ends on the DNA, so no DNA is shown, and the CDR3 is as TCRdb lists it. The CDR3 spells CASSFGNGIQDEQCF. This rearrangement joins TRBV7-3 to TRBJ2-7. Germline V gives CDR1 SGHTA, CDR2 FQGTGA. The CDR3 length is 15 residues, termini included.

This clonotype has a count of ten or more. The chain combines TRBV3-1 with TRBJ1-4; maybe TRBD1 (6 bases). CDR1 and CDR2 from the germline V gene are LGHDT and YNNKEL (reference sequence). V was cut by 1 base and J by 0 bases, with 15 bases left in between. The CDR3 totals 18 residues. The CDR3, as DNA: TGTGCCAGCAGCCAAGGAAGCGGACAGACTGCAACTAATGAAAAACTGTTTTTT. It is translated as CASSQGSGQTATNEKLFF.

This clonotype was counted between two and nine times. V is TRBV5-5 and J is TRBJ2-5; TRBD1 might be the D (5 bases). V shed 5 bases and J shed 0 bases, with 29 bases lying between them. The CDR3 has 20 residues. Germline V gene data show CDR1 as SGHKS and CDR2 as YYEKEE (reference sequence). In DNA form, the CDR3 reads TGTGCCAGCAGTTCAGGGTTCCCTTCACCCGATCCCACGTACCAAGAGACCCAGTACTTC. Its protein is CASSSGFPSPDPTYQETQYF.

Ten or more counts support this clonotype. This chain links TRBV6-1 with TRBJ2-2, with 7 bases that match TRBD2. After removal of 5 bases from V and 3 bases from J, the junction contained 6 bases not matched to a gene. Germline CDR1 reads MNHNS; CDR2 reads SASEGT. The CDR3 runs 15 residues. DNA for the CDR3: TGTGCCAGCAGTTATGGACTAGGAGACACCGGGGAGCTGTTTTTT. It is translated as CASSYGLGDTGELFF.

This clonotype has at least ten counts. The V and J genes are TRBV28 and TRBJ2-1; D remains unclear. The CDR3 is 15 residues long. Between the trimmed V and J ends, which lost 3 bases and 0 bases, there was a span of 9 bases. Germline V gene data show CDR1 as MDHEN and CDR2 as SYDVKM. CDR3 residues: CASSFRQSSYNEQFF. CDR3 nucleotides: TGTGCCAGCAGTTTCCGGCAAAGCTCCTACAATGAGCAGTTCTTC.

This clonotype has ten or more counts. The chain recombines TRBV6-1 with TRBJ1-1; no clear D. CDR1 and CDR2 (germline): MNHNS, SASEGT. Deletions cut 6 bases from V and 11 bases from J, with 19 bases between. The CDR3 is 13 amino acids. CDR3 loop: CASRQQIRKGAFF. The CDR3 DNA reads TGTGCCAGCAGACAACAGATAAGGAAGGGTGCTTTCTTT.

This clonotype was counted many times. The chain employs TRBV30 and TRBJ1-1; D ambiguous. Trimming left V 0 bases short and J 7 bases short, with 6 bases between. This CDR3 region has 11 residues. CDR1 GTSNPN and CDR2 SVGIG come from the germline V gene (reference sequence). CDR3 sequence reads: CAWSVRGEAFF. The CDR3 nucleotides read TGTGCCTGGAGTGTTCGAGGTGAAGCTTTCTTT.

In this sample, this clonotype turned up a few times. The chain joins TRBV2 to TRBJ2-3, with D perhaps matching TRBD1 (5 bases). Germline V gene lookup returns CDR1 SNHLY and CDR2 FYNNEI. Trimming shortened V by 8 bases and J by 4 bases, and 19 bases separated the two germline ends. This CDR3 region has 15 residues. Here the CDR3 DNA reads TGTGCCAGCGGAAGGGGTGGCGCAGGGTCAGATACGCAGTATTTT. This gives the protein CASGRGGAGSDTQYF.

This clonotype was observed many times. The rearrangement uses TRBV27 and TRBJ1-5, with D unclear. The V gene lost 0 bases and the J gene lost 3 bases, with 3 bases spanning the gap. CDR1 MNHEY and CDR2 SMNVEV come from the germline V gene (reference sequence). There are 13 residues in the CDR3. CDR3 in DNA: TGTGCCAGCAGTTTATCGGCCAATCAGCCCCAGCATTTT. It codes for CASSLSANQPQHF.

The chain links TRBV5-1 to TRBJ2-6; 11 bases agree with TRBD2. The CDR3 has 20 residues. After removal of 0 bases from V and 2 bases from J, the junction contained 10 bases not matched to a gene. In germline, CDR1 is SGHRS, CDR2 YFSETQ. CDR3 residues: CASSLDLVAGGFTGANVLTF. As DNA, the CDR3 is TGCGCCAGCAGCTTGGATCTGGTAGCGGGAGGGTTTACTGGGGCCAACGTCCTGACTTTC.

The chain combines TRBV28 with TRBJ2-7, with 8 bases aligning to TRBD2. V shed 7 bases and J 6 bases; nucleotides not matched to a gene: 17. The germline V gene has CDR1 MDHEN and CDR2 SYDVKM. The CDR3 spans 16 residues. CDR3 region: CASKRTSGLGGGEQYF. The CDR3 bases are TGTGCCAGCAAGCGTACTAGCGGTCTCGGCGGGGGCGAGCAGTACTTC.

Many counts were recorded for this clonotype. The chain has TRBV11-2 and TRBJ2-5; perhaps TRBD2 as D (5 bases). V lost 4 bases to trimming and J lost 8 bases, with 14 bases between them. Germline V CDR1 and CDR2: SGHAT, FQNNGV. The CDR3 extends over 13 amino acids. CDR3 in DNA: TGTGCCAGCAGCTCCGAGGGTCCCTCCACCCAGTACTTC. Protein product: CASSSEGPSTQYF.

Turning to this clonotype: A read error is possible here, since a much larger clone lies one base away. CDR3 residues: CAGSLSGGRYGYTF. For the CDR3, the DNA is TGTGCCGGCAGTTTATCCGGGGGGCGGTATGGCTACACCTTC. The genes are TRBV28 and TRBJ1-2; D is possibly TRBD1 (6 bases). Germline V gene lookup returns CDR1 MDHEN and CDR2 SYDVKM. CDR3 length: 14 amino acids.

There are many counts of this clonotype. The V and J genes are TRBV11-1 and TRBJ2-1; D is uncertain. CDR1 is SGHAT, CDR2 FQDESV, per germline (reference sequence). Trimming pared 5 bases from V and 6 bases from J, leaving 17 bases between. The CDR3 extends over 15 amino acids. CDR3 amino acids: CASSLHQVSGNEQFF. In DNA form, the CDR3 reads TGTGCCAGCAGCCTCCACCAAGTCTCCGGCAATGAGCAGTTCTTC.